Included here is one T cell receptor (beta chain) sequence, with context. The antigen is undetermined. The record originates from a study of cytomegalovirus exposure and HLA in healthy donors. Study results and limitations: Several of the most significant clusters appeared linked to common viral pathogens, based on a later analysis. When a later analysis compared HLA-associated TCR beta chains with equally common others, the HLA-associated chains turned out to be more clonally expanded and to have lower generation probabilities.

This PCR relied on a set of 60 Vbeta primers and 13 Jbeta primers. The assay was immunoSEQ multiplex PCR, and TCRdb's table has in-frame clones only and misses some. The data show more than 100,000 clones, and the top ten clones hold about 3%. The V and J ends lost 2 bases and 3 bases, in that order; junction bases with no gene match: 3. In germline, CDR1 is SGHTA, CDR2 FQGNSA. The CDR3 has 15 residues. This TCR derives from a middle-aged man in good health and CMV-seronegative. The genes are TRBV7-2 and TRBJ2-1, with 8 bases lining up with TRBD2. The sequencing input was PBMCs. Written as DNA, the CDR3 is TGTGCCAGCAGCTTAAAGACTAGCGTCTACAATGAGCAGTTCTTC. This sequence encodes CASSLKTSVYNEQFF.